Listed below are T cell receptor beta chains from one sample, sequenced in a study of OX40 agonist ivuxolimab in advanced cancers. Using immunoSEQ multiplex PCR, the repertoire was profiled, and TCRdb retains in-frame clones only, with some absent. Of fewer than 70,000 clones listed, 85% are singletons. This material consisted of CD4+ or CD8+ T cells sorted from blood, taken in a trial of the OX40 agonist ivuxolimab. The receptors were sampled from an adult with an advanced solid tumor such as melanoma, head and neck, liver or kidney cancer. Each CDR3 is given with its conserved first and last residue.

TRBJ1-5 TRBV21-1 CASSKKRTANTHSNQPQHF
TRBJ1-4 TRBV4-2 CASSQQAQGAPEKLFF
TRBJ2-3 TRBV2 CASTNDRGRGDTQYF
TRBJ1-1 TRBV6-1 CASSVDRDPRTEAFF
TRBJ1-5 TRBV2 CASSEFVWTDYNQPQHF
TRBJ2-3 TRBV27 CATQAGGGTDTQYF
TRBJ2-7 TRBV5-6 CASSWEWGTYEQYF
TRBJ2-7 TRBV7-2 CASSFVLQSGYEQYF
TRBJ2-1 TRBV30 CASGLAGEQFF
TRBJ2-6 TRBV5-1 CASSRGTGISGANVLTF
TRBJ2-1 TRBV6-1 CASSEAGSSYNEQFF
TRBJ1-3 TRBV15 CATSRDTVNSGNTIYF
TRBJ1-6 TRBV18 CASSSGANNSPLHF
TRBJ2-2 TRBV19 CASTSGLPGELFF
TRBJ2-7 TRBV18 CASSPQAGGPGEQYF
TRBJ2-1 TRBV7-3 CASSTSGVEYNEQFF
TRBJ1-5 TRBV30 CAWSPTHREGGNQPQHF
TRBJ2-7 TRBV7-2 CASSPRLYEQYF
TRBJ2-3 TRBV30 CAWSGRVGDTQYF
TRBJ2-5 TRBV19 CASSGRGETQYF
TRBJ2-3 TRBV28 CASSPPRRTTDTQYF
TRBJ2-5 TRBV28 CATNRGQETQYF
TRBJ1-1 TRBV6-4 CASLGSRGGINTEAFF
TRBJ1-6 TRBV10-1 CASSDQGSPLHF